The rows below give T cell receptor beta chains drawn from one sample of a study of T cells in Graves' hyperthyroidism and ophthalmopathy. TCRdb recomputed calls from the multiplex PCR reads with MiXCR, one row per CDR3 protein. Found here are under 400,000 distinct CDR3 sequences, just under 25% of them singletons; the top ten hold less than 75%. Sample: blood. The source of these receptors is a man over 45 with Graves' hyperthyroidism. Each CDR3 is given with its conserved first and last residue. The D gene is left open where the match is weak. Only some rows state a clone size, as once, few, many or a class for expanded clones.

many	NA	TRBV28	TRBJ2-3	CASSPPPNTDTQYF	TGTGCCAGCAGTCCTCCCCCTAACACAGATACGCAGTATTTT
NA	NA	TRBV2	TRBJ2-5	CASRAHETQYF	TGTGCCAGCAGGGCCCATGAGACCCAGTACTTC
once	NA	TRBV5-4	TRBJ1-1	CASSSPTENTEAFF	TGTGCCAGCAGCTCCCCGACAGAGAACACTGAAGCTTTCTTT
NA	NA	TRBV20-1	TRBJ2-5	CSARGSTRIKETQYF	TGCAGTGCTAGAGGCAGTACCCGCATTAAAGAGACCCAGTACTTC
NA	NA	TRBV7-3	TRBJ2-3	CASSVNRESTDTQYF	TGTGCCAGCAGCGTCAATCGAGAGTCCACAGATACGCAGTATTTT
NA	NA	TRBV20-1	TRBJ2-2	CSASLSNTGELFF	TGCAGTGCTAGTTTGTCGAACACCGGGGAGCTGTTTTTT
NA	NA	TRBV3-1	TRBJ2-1	CASSQGPDSLNEQFF	TGTGCCAGCAGCCAAGGGCCGGACAGTCTCAATGAGCAGTTCTTC
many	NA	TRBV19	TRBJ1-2	CASSKGDIGYTF	TGTGCCAGTAGTAAGGGAGATATTGGCTACACCTTC
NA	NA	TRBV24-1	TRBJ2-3	CATSDRDSAGGFDTQYF	TGTGCCACCAGTGATCGGGACAGTGCCGGGGGCTTTGATACGCAGTATTTT
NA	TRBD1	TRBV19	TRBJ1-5	CASTEDRGPHQPQHF	TGTGCCAGTACCGAAGACAGGGGGCCACATCAGCCCCAGCATTTT
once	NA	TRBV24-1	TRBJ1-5	CATSLTGSNQPQHF	TGTGCCACCAGTCTAACTGGTAGCAATCAGCCCCAGCATTTT
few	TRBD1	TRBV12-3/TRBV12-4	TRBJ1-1	CASSLGGTGAETEAFF	TGTGCCAGCAGTTTAGGGGGGACAGGGGCTGAAACTGAAGCTTTCTTT
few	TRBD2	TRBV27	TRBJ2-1	CASRVIAGGLKNEQFF	TGTGCCAGCAGAGTTATAGCGGGAGGGTTGAAGAATGAGCAGTTCTTC
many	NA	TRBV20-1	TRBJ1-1	CSASITGNTEAFF	TGCAGTGCTTCCATTACAGGGAACACTGAAGCTTTCTTT
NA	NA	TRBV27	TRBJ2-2	CASSLTTIGTGELFF	TGTGCCAGCAGTTTGACTACTATAGGGACCGGGGAGCTGTTTTTT
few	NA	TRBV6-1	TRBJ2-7	CASSVVGDYEQYF	TGTGCCAGCAGTGTCGTTGGGGACTACGAGCAGTACTTC
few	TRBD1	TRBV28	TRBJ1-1	CASSLQGNTETFF	TGTGCCAGCAGTCTACAGGGGAACACTGAAACTTTCTTT
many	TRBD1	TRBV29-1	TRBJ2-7	CSVRGGNYEQYF	TGCAGCGTAAGAGGGGGCAATTACGAGCAGTACTTC
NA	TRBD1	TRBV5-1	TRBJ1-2	CASSSGQANYGYTF	TGCGCCAGCAGCTCAGGACAGGCTAACTATGGCTACACCTTC
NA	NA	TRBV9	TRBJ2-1	CASSASRGEQFF	TGTGCCAGCAGCGCTAGTCGGGGTGAGCAGTTCTTC
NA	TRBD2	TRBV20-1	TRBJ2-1	CSANGGRAREQFF	TGCAGTGCTAACGGCGGGAGGGCCCGTGAGCAGTTCTTC
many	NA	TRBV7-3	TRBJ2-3	CASSRDGTDTQYF	TGTGCCAGCAGCCGGGACGGCACAGATACGCAGTATTTT
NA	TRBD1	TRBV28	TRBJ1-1	CASSGPDRMLVGTEAFF	TGTGCCAGCAGTGGCCCGGACAGGATGTTAGTCGGCACTGAAGCTTTCTTC
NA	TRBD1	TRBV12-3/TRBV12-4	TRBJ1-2	CASRPTGGLGVYTF	TGTGCCAGCAGGCCGACAGGGGGCCTTGGTGTCTACACCTTC
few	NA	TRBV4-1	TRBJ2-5	CASSPMRGRGETQYF	TGCGCCAGCAGCCCCATGAGGGGAAGGGGCGAGACCCAGTACTTC
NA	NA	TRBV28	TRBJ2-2	CASSLLEAGRVRLGGEQFF	TGTGCCAGCAGTTTATTAGAGGCGGGCAGGGTGAGATTAGGCGGGGAGCAGTTTTTT
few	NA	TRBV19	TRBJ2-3	CASSILGHKPDTQYF	TGTGCCAGTAGTATACTGGGACACAAACCAGATACGCAGTATTTT
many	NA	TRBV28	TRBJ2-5	CAIKKAGNQETQYF	TGTGCCATCAAAAAGGCGGGAAACCAAGAGACCCAGTACTTC
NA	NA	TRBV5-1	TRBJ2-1	CASSLDGNPETTFF	TGCGCCAGCAGCTTGGACGGGAACCCCGAGACGACGTTCTTC
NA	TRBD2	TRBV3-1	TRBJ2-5	CASSQGLASTRYF	TGTGCCAGCAGCCAAGGACTAGCGAGTACCCGGTACTTC
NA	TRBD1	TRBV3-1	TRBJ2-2	CASSQGQGGTGELFF	TGTGCCAGCAGCCAGGGACAGGGCGGCACCGGGGAGCTGTTTTTT
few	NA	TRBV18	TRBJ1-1	CASSRTGQEKAFF	TGTGCCAGCTCTCGAACGGGCCAGGAGAAAGCTTTCTTT
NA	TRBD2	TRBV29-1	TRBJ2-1	CSATSGRNEQFF	TGCAGCGCGACTAGCGGGAGGAATGAGCAGTTCTTC
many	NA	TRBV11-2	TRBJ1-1	CASSLGVTSTEAFF	TGTGCCAGCAGCTTAGGTGTCACGAGCACTGAAGCTTTCTTT
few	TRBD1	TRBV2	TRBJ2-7	CASSEETGVTYEQYF	TGTGCCAGCAGTGAAGAGACAGGGGTTACATACGAGCAGTACTTC
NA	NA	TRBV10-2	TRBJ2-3	CAGRGGLSTDTQYF	TGCGCCGGTCGAGGGGGACTCAGCACAGATACGCAGTATTTT
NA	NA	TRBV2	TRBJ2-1	CATSVLGAPYNEQFF	TGTGCCACCAGTGTATTGGGGGCCCCCTACAATGAGCAGTTCTTC
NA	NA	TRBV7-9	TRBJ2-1	CASSFSDVEGNEQFF	TGTGCCAGCAGCTTTAGCGACGTCGAGGGCAATGAGCAGTTCTTC
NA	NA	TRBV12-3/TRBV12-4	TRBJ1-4	CASSLTGRGEKLFF	TGTGCCAGCAGTCTCACGGGGCGAGGGGAAAAACTGTTTTTT
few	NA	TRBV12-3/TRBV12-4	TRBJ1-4	CASNLAGVEEKLFF	TGTGCCAGCAATTTAGCCGGGGTAGAGGAAAAACTGTTTTTT
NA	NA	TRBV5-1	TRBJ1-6	CASSLEAHNSPLHF	TGCGCCAGCAGCTTGGAGGCCCATAATTCACCCCTCCACTTT
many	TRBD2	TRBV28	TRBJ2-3	CASSLSTSGRIDTQYF	TGTGCCAGCAGTTTAAGTACTAGCGGGAGAATAGATACGCAGTATTTT
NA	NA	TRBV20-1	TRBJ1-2	CSARSGQGYTF	TGCAGTGCTAGATCAGGGCAGGGCTACACCTTC
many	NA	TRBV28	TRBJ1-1	CASIERLNTEAFF	TGTGCCAGCATCGAGAGGCTGAACACTGAAGCTTTCTTT
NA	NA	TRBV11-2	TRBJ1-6	CASSLAPTYNSPLHF	TGTGCCAGCAGCTTAGCACCGACATATAATTCACCCCTCCACTTT
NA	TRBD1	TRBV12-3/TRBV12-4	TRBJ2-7	CASSNHRGRYEQYF	TGTGCCAGCAGTAATCACAGGGGACGCTACGAGCAGTACTTC
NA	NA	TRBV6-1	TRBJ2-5	CASSDWTWETQYF	TGTGCCAGCAGTGACTGGACGTGGGAGACCCAGTACTTC
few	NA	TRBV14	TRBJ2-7	CASSQFLYEQYF	TGTGCCAGCAGCCAATTTTTGTACGAGCAGTACTTC
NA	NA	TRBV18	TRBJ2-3	CASSPGSGTDTQYF	TGTGCCAGCTCACCAGGATCGGGCACAGATACGCAGTATTTT
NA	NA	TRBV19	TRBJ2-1	CASSVWRVYNEQFF	TGTGCCAGTAGTGTTTGGCGGGTCTACAATGAGCAGTTCTTC
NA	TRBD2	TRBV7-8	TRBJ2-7	CASSLLLAGANEQYF	TGTGCCAGCAGCTTACTACTAGCGGGAGCTAACGAGCAGTACTTC